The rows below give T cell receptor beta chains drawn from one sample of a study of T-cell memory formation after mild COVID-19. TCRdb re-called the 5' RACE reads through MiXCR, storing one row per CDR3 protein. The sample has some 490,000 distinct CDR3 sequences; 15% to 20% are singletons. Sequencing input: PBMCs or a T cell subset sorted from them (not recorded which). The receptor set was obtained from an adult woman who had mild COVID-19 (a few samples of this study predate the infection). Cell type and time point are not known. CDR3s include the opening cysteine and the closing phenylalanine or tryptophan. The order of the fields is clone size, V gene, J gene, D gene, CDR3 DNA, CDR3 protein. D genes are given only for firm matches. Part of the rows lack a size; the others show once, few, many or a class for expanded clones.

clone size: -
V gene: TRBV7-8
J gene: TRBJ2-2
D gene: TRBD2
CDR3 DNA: TGTGCCAGCGTAGCGGGGGGGAACACCGGGGAGCTGTTTTTT
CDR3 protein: CASVAGGNTGELFF

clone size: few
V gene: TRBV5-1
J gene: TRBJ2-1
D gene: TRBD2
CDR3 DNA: TGCGCCAGCAGTCTGACTAGCGGGAGTGTTTATGAGCAGTTCTTC
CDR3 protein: CASSLTSGSVYEQFF

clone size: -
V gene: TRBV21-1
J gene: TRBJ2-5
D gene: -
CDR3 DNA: TGTGCCAGCCGACAGGGGGAAGAGACCCAGTACTTC
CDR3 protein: CASRQGEETQYF

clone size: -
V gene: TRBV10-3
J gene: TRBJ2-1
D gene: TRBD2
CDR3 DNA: TGTGCCATCAGAGATTCGGGGGGTAGCTCCTACAATGAGCAGTTCTTC
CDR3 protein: CAIRDSGGSSYNEQFF

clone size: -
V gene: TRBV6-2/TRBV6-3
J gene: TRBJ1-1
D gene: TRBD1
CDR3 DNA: TGTGCCAGCAAGTGGACAGGGGCGAACACTGAAGCTTTCTTT
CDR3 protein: CASKWTGANTEAFF

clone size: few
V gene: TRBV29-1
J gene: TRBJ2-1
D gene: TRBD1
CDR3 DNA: TGCAGCGTTGATACCGGGCTAGGGGGCCCAACCACCTACAATGAGCAGTTCTTC
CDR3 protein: CSVDTGLGGPTTYNEQFF

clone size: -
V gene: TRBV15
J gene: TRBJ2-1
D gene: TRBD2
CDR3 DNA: TGTGCCACCAGCAGACACATGTGGCCAGCGGGGGGGCCGAGGAATGAGCAGTTCTTC
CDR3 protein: CATSRHMWPAGGPRNEQFF

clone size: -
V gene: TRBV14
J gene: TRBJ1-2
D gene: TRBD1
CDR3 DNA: TGTGCCAGCAGCCAAGGACAGGGGGATATTTATGGCTACACCTTC
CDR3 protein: CASSQGQGDIYGYTF

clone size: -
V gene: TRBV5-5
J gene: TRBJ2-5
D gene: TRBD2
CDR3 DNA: TGTGCCAGCAGCTTCGGCAACCCGTTAGCGGGTCAAGAGACCCAGTACTTC
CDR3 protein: CASSFGNPLAGQETQYF

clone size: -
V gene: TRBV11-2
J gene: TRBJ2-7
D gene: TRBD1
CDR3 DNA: TGTGCCAGCAGCTTTTCGCCGGGACAGGGACCCTACGAGCAGTACTTC
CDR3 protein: CASSFSPGQGPYEQYF

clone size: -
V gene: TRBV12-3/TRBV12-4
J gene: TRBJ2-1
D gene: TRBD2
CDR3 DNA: TGTGCCAGCAGTTTATGGACGGGAGGGCGCAATGAGCAGTTCTTC
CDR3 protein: CASSLWTGGRNEQFF

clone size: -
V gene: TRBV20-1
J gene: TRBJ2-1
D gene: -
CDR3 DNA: TGCAGTGCTAGAGGGGTCCGGGGTGAGCAGTTCTTC
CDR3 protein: CSARGVRGEQFF

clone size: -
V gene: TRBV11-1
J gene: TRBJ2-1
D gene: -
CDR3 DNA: TGTGCCAGCAGCGCCCGAGCCGGGGATGAGCAGTTCTTC
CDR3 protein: CASSARAGDEQFF

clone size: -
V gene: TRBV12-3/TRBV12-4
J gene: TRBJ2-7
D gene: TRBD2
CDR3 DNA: TGTGCCAGCAGCTTCGGGACTAGCGGGAGAGTAGGAGAGCAGTACTTC
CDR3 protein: CASSFGTSGRVGEQYF

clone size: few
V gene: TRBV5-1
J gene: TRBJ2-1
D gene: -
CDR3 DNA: TGCGCCAGCAGCACCAGCCCCGCAGGCGCCTACAATGAGCAGTTCTTC
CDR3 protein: CASSTSPAGAYNEQFF

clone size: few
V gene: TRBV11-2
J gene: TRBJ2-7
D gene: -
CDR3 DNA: TGTGCCAGCAGCCCCCTCAGCGGAGTTGTCTACGAGCAGTACTTC
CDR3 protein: CASSPLSGVVYEQYF

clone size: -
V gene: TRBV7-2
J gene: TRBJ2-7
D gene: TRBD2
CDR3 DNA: TGTGCCAGCAGCTCGGGACTAGCGGGAGGGTGGTACGAGCAGTACTTC
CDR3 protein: CASSSGLAGGWYEQYF

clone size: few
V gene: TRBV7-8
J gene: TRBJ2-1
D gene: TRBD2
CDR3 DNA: TGTGCCAGCAGCGCCGGGGGAGCGGGGGGGCATGAGCAGTTCTTC
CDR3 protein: CASSAGGAGGHEQFF

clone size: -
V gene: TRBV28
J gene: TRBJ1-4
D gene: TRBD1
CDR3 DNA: TGTGCCAGCAGTTTGGGACAGAGGAGGATGGATGAAAAACTGTTTTTT
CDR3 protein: CASSLGQRRMDEKLFF

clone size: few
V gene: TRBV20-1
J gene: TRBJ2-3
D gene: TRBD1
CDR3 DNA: TGCAGTGCCAGGGGGTTGAGCGGAGAGGGCACAGATACGCAGTATTTT
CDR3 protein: CSARGLSGEGTDTQYF

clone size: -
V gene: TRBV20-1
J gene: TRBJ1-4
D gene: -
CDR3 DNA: TGCAGTGCTAGAGTTTCGACAGACTCTAATGAAAAACTGTTTTTT
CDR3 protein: CSARVSTDSNEKLFF

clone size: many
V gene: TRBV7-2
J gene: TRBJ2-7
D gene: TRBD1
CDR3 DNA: TGTGCCAGCAGCTTACAGACAGGGACGCGTGGGTACGAGCAGTACTTC
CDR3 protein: CASSLQTGTRGYEQYF